The subject of this entry is one T cell receptor beta chain. Its matching antigen is unknown. This specimen belongs to a study of T-cell reconstitution after alpha-beta-depleted transplantation in children. Germline loops: CDR1 SGHVS, CDR2 FQNEAQ. The length of the CDR3 is 16 residues. After removal of 1 base from V and 9 bases from J, the junction contained 8 bases not matched to a gene. The library targeted TCRbeta and was prepared with unique molecular identifiers. TCRdb re-called the PCR reads with MiXCR, one entry per CDR3 protein. The sample has 530,000 or so distinct CDR3 sequences, 20% to 30% seen once. Regarding the study as a whole: Some patients' high day-60 TCRbeta diversity was traced to surviving recipient T cells and thymic progenitors. The authors attributed T-cell counts and diversity one year after transplant mostly to newly produced T cells. About two months after transplant, alpha-beta T cells reportedly came from several hundred expanded graft clones.

The source material was PBMCs, sampled before TCRalphabeta/CD19-depleted stem cell transplant. The rearrangement joins TRBV7-8 to TRBJ2-2; TRBD2 matches at 10 bases. The clonotype was recovered from a boy under two years old with Wiskott-Aldrich syndrome, due to receive a stem cell transplant. The CDR3: CASSLVSSGSTRELFF. CDR3 in DNA: TGTGCCAGCAGCTTAGTCTCTAGCGGGAGTACCAGGGAGCTGTTTTTT. Together with reference TRBV7-8 and TRBJ2-2, the CDR3 gives the full variable domain: GAGVSQSPRYKVAKRGQDVALRCDPISGHVSLFWYQQALGQGPEFLTYFQNEAQLDKSGLPSDRFFAERPEGSVSTLKIQRTQQEDSAVYLCASSLVSSGSTRELFFGEGSRLTVL.